Described below is a single TCR beta chain sequence and its context. The data are from a study of cytomegalovirus exposure and HLA in healthy donors. As for the study in general: In an earlier analysis, around 120 million unique TCR beta sequences were found from some 200 million T cells.

Germline assignment: CDR1 LGHNT and CDR2 FRNRAP. With 1 base clipped from V and 6 bases from J, the junction kept 11 bases outside the gene matches. This CDR3 region has 17 residues. The PCR contained 60 Vbeta and 13 Jbeta primers. Clones were read by immunoSEQ multiplex PCR, and TCRdb kept only the in-frame ones, dropping some. The data hold some 170,000 clones, with just over 70% observed a single time. The sequence came from a human donor in good health. This rearrangement joins TRBV12-5 to TRBJ1-2; TRBD1 aligns across 10 bases. Sequenced material: PBMCs. The CDR3 region is CASGLATPGQGGNGYTF. In DNA, the CDR3 is TGTGCTAGTGGTTTGGCCACCCCCGGACAGGGGGGAAATGGCTACACCTTC.